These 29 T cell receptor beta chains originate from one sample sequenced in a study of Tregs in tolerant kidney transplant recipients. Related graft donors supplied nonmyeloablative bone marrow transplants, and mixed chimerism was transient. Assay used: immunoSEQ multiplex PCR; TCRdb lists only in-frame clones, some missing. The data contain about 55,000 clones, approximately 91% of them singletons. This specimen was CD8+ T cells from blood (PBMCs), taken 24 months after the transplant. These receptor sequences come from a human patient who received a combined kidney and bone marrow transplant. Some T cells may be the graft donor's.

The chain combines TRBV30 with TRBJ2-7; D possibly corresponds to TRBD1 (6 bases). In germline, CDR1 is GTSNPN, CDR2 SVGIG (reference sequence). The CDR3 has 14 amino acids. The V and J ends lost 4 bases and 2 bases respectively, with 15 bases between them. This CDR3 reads CAWNGRTAAYEQYF. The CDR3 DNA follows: TGTGCCTGGAATGGAAGGACAGCGGCCTACGAGCAGTACTTC.

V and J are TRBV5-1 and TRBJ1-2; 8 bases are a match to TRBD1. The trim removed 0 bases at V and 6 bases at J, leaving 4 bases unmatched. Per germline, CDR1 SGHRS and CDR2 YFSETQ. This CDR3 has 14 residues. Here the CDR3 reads CASSLGTGIDGYTF. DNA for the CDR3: TGCGCCAGCAGCTTGGGGACAGGGATCGATGGCTACACCTTC.

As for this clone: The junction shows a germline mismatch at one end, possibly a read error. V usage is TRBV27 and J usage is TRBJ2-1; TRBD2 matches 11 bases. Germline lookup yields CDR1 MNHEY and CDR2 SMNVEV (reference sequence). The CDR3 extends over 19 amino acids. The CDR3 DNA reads TGTGCCGGCAGTTTACTCCTAGCGGGAGGCCCAAAGATCGACAATGAGCAGTTCTTC. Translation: CAGSLLLAGGPKIDNEQFF.

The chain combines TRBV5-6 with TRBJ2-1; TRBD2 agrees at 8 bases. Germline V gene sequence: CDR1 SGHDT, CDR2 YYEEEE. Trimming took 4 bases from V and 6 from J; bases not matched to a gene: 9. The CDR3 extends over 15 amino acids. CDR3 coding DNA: TGTGCCAGCAGCCCTGCAGGACTAGCAGGCAATGAGCAGTTCTTC. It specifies CASSPAGLAGNEQFF.

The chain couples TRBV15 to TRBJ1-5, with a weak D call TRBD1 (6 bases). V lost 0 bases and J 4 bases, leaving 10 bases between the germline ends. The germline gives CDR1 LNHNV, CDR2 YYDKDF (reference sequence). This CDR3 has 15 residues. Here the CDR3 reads CATSRDMGTNQPQHF. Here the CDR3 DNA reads TGTGCCACCAGCAGAGATATGGGGACAAATCAGCCCCAGCATTTT.

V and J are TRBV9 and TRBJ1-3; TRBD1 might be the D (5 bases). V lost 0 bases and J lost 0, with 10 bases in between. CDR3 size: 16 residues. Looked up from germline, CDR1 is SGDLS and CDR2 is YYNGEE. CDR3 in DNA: TGTGCCAGCAGCGTAGAACAGGACCACTCTGGAAACACCATATATTTT. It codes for CASSVEQDHSGNTIYF.

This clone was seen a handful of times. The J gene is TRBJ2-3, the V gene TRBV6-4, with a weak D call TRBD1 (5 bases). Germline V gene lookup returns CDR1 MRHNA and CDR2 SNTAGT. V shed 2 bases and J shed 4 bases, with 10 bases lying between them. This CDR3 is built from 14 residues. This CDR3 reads CASSDSRDPDTQYF. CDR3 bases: TGTGCCAGCAGTGACAGCAGGGATCCAGATACGCAGTATTTT.

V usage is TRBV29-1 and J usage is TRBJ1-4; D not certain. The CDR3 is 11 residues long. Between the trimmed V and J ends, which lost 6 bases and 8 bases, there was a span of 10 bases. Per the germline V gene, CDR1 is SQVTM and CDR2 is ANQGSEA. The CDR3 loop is CSVGKQEKLFF. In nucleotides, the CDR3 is TGCAGCGTCGGAAAACAGGAAAAACTGTTTTTT.

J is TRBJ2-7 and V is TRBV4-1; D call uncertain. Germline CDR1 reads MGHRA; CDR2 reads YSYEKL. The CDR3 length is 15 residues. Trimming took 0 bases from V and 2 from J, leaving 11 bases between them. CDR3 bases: TGCGCCAGCAGCCAAGATCCGAGTCGCACCTACGAGCAGTACTTC. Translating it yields CASSQDPSRTYEQYF.

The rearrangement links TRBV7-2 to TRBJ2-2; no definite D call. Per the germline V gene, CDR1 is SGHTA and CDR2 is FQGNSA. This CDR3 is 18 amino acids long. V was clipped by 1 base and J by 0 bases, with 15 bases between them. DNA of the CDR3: TGTGCCAGCAGCTTAGGAGCGAACGTATACGCGAACACCGGGGAGCTGTTTTTT. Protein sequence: CASSLGANVYANTGELFF.

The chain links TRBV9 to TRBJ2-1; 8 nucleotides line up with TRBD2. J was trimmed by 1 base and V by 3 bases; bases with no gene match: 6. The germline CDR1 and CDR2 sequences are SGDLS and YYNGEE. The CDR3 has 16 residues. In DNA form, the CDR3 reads TGTGCCAGCAGCGCCAGCCCGGGAGGGTCCTACAATGAGCAGTTCTTC. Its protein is CASSASPGGSYNEQFF.

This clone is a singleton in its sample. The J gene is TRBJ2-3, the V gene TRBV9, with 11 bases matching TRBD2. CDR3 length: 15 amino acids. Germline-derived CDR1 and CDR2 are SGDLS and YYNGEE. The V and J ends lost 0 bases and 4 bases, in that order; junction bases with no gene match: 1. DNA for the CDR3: TGTGCCAGCAGCGTAGTTAGCGGGGGGGCAGATACGCAGTATTTT. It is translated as CASSVVSGGADTQYF.

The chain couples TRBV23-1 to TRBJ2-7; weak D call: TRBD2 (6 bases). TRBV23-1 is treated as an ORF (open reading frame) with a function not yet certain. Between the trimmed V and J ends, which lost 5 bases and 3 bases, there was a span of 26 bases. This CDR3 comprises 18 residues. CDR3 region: CASSWRESYIYVVYEQYF. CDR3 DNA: TGCGCCAGCAGTTGGAGGGAAAGTTACATCTATGTGGTCTACGAGCAGTACTTC.

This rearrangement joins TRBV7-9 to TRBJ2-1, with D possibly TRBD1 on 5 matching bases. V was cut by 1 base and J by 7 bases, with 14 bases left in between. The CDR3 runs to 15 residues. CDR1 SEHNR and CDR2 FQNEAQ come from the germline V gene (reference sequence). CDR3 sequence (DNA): TGTGCCAGCAGCTTAGGGACAAGGCTTGCGAATGAGCAGTTCTTC. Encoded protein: CASSLGTRLANEQFF.

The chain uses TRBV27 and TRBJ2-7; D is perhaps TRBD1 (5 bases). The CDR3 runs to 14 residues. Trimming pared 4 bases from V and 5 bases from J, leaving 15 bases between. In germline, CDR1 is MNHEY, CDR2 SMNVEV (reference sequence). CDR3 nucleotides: TGTGCCAGCAGTTCCTTTCTGGGGCCCCACGAGCAGTACTTC. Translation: CASSSFLGPHEQYF.

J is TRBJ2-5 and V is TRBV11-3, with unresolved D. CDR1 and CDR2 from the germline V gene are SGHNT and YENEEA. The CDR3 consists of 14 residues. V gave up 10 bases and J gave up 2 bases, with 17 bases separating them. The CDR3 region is CATRTAGAQETQYF. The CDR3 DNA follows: TGTGCCACCCGTACAGCAGGTGCTCAAGAGACCCAGTACTTC. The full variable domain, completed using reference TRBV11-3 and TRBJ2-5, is EAGVVQSPRYKIIEKKQPVAFWCNPISGHNTLYWYLQNLGQGPELLIRYENEEAVDDSQLPKDRFSAERLKGVDSTLKIQPAELGDSAVYLCATRTAGAQETQYFGPGTRLLVL.

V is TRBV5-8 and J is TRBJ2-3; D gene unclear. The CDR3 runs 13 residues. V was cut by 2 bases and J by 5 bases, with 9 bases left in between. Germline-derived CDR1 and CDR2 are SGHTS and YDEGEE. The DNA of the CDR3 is TGTGCCAGCAGCTTAGCCCGAAGAGATACGCAGTATTTT. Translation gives CASSLARRDTQYF.

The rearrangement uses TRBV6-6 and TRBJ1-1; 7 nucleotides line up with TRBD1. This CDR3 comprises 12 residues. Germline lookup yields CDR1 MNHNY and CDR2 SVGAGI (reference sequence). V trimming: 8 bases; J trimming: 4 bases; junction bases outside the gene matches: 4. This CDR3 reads CASHQGGTEAFF. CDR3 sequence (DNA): TGTGCCAGCCACCAGGGGGGCACTGAAGCTTTCTTT.

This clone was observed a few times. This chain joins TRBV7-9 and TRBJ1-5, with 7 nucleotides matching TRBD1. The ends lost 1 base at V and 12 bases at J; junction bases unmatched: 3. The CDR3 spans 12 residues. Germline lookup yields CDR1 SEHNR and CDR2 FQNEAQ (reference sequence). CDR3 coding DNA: TGTGCCAGCAGCTTAGAGGCAGGGGGCCAGCATTTT. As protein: CASSLEAGGQHF.

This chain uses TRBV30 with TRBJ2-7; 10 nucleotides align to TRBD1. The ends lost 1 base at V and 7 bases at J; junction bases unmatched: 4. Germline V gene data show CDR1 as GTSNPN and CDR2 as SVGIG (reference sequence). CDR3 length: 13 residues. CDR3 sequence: CAWSGGTGVEQYF. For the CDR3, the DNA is TGTGCCTGGAGTGGTGGGACAGGGGTTGAGCAGTACTTC.

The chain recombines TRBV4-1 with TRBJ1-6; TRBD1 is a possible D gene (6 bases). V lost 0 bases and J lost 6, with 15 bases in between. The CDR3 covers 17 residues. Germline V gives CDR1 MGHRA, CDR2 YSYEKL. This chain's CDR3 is CASSQDLTGWGNSPLHF. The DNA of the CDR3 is TGCGCCAGCAGCCAAGATCTTACAGGGTGGGGTAATTCACCCCTCCACTTT.

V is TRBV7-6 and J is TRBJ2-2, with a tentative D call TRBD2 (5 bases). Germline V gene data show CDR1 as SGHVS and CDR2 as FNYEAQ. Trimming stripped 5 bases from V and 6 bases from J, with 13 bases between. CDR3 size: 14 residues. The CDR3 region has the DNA TGTGCCAGCAGCCAGGAGGTAATGGCCGGGGAGCTGTTTTTT. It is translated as CASSQEVMAGELFF.

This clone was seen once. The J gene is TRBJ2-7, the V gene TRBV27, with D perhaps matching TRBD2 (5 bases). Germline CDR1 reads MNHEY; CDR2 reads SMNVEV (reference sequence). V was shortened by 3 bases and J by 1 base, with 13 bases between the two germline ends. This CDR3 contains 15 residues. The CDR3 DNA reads TGTGCCAGCAGTTTGACGGGGTTAGCGTCCTACGAGCAGTACTTC. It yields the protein CASSLTGLASYEQYF.

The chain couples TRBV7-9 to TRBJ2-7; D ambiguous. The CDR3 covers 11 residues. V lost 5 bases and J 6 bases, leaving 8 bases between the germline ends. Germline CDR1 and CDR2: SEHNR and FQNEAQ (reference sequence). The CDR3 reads CASSPLSEQYF. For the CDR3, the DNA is TGTGCCAGCAGCCCACTGAGCGAGCAGTACTTC.

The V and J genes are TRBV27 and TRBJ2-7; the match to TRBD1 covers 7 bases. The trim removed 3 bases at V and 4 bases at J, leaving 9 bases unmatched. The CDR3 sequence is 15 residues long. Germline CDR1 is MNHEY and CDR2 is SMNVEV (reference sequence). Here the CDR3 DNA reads TGTGCCAGCAGTTTTGAACAGGGGATAGCATACGAGCAGTACTTC. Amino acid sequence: CASSFEQGIAYEQYF.

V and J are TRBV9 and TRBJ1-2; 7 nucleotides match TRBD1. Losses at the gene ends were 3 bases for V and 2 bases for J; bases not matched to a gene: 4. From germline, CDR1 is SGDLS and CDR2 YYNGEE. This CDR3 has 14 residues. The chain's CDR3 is CASSAPDRNYGYTF. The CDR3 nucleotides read TGTGCCAGCAGCGCTCCGGACAGGAACTATGGCTACACCTTC. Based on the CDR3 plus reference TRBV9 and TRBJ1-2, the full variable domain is DSGVTQTPKHLITATGQRVTLRCSPRSGDLSVYWYQQSLDQGLQFLIQYYNGEERAKGNILERFSAQQFPDLHSELNLSSLELGDSALYFCASSAPDRNYGYTFGSGTRLTVV.

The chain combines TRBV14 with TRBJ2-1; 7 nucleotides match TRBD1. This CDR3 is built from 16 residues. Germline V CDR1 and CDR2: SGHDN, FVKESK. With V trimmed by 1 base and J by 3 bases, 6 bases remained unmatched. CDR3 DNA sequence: TGTGCCAGCAGCCAAGGGGTAGGGACAGACTACAATGAGCAGTTCTTC. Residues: CASSQGVGTDYNEQFF.

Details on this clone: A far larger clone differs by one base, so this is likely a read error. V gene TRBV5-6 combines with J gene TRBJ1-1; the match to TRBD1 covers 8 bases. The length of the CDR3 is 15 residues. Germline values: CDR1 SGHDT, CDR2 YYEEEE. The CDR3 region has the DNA TGTGGCAGCAGCTTGAGACCTATAGGACAGGGTGAAGCTTTCTTT. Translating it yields CGSSLRPIGQGEAFF. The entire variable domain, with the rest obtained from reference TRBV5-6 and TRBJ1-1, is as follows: DAGVTQSPTHLIKTRGQQVTLRCSPKSGHDTVSWYQQALGQGPQFIFQYYEEEERQRGNFPDRFSGHQFPNYSSELNVNALLLGDSALYLCGSSLRPIGQGEAFFGQGTRLTVV.

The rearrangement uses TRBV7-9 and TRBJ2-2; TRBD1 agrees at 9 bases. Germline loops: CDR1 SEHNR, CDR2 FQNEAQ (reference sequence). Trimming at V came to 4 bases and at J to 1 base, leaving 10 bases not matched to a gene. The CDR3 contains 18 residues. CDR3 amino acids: CASSSSFPGQGNTGELFF. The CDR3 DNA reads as TGTGCCAGCAGCTCATCATTCCCGGGACAGGGGAACACCGGGGAGCTGTTTTTT.